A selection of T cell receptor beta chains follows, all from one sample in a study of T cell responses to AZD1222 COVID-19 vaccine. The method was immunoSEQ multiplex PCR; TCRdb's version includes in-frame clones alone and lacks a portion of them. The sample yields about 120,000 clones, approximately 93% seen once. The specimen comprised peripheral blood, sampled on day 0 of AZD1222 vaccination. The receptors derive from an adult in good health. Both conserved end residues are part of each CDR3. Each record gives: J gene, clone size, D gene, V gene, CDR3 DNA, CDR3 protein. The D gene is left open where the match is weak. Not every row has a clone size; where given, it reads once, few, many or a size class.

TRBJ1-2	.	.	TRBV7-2	TGTGCCAGCAGCTTAGGACCAAATGGGGGCTACACCTTC	CASSLGPNGGYTF
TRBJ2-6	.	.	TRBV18	TGTGCCAGCTCACCGTACGGCTCTGGGGCCAACGTCCTGACTTTC	CASSPYGSGANVLTF
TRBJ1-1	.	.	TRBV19	TGTGCCAGTCGCGTTACATTTGGGGACTCCGCGAACACTGAAGCTTTCTTT	CASRVTFGDSANTEAFF
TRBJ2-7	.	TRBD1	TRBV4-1	TGCGCCAGCAGCGCCCGGGACAGGGTCTACGAGCAGTACTTC	CASSARDRVYEQYF
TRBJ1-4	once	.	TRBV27	TGTGCCAGCAGTTTAGGATCCCCTTATGAAAAACTGTTTTTT	CASSLGSPYEKLFF
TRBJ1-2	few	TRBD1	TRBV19	TGTGCCAGTAGTACGAGGGACAGACCGGGTGGCTACACCTTC	CASSTRDRPGGYTF
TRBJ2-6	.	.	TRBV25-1	TGTGCCAGCAGTGAGACAGATCCCTCTGGGGCCAACGTCCTGACTTTC	CASSETDPSGANVLTF
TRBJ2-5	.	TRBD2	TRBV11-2	TGTGCCAGCAGAACGGGACTACAAGAGACCCAGTACTTC	CASRTGLQETQYF
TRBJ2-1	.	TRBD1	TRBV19	TGTGCCAGTAGGGACAGGGACAGCTCCTACAATGAGCAGTTCTTC	CASRDRDSSYNEQFF
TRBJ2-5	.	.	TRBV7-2	TGTGCCAGCAGCTTAGGTGGGCTCCAGTACTTC	CASSLGGLQYF
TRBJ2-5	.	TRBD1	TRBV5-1	TGCGCCAGCAGATCGACAGGGGCTAACCAAGAGACCCAGTACTTC	CASRSTGANQETQYF
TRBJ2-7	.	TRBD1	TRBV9	TGTGCCAGCAGCCCCCGGACAGGGGAGTCCTCCTACGAGCAGTACTTC	CASSPRTGESSYEQYF
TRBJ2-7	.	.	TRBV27	TGTGCCAGCAGTTCCTCATCCTACGAGCAGTACTTC	CASSSSSYEQYF
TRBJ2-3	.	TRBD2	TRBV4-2	TGTGCCAGCAGCCAAGGGGCTGGGGGGGAAGGCGGTCGCACAGATACGCAGTATTTT	CASSQGAGGEGGRTDTQYF
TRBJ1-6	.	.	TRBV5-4	TGTGCCAGCAGCCGAGAATCTCCGGGATACTATAATTCACCCCTCCACTTT	CASSRESPGYYNSPLHF
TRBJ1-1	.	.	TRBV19	TGTGCCAGTAGTATCAGCCCAGGGTTGGAAGCTTTCTTT	CASSISPGLEAFF
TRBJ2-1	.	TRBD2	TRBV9	TGTGCCAGCAGCGTTAGCGGGAGGGTAGATGAGCAGTTCTTC	CASSVSGRVDEQFF
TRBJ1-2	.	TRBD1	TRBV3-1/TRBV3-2	TGTGCCAGCAGCCAAGCTTTCGGGACAGGGGCGATCTATGGCTACACCTTC	CASSQAFGTGAIYGYTF
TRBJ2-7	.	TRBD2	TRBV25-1	TGTGCCAGCAGTGGAACCGGGACTAGACTTTTCTTC	CASSGTGTRLFF
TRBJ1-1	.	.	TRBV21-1	TGTGCCAACCAGACAGGGCCGGGAGCTTTCTTT	CANQTGPGAFF
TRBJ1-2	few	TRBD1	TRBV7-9	TGTGCCAGCAGCTTTCCGACAGGGAACTATGGCTACACCTTC	CASSFPTGNYGYTF
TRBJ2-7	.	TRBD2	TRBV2	TGTGCCAGCAAACTAGCGGGAACCTACGAGCAGTACTTC	CASKLAGTYEQYF
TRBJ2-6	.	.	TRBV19	TGTGCGAGCTCGGGGGCCAACGTCCTGACTTTC	CASSGANVLTF
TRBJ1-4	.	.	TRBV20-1	TGCAGTGCTAGAGGGAATGAAAAACTGTTTTTT	CSARGNEKLFF
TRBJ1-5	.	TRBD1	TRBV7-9	TGTGCCAGCAGCTTAGCTACAGGGGGTCCTCAGCCCCAGCATTTT	CASSLATGGPQPQHF
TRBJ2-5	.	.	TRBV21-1	TGTGCCAGCAGCAAAAGCGGGAGTCGCCAAGAGACCCAGTACTTC	CASSKSGSRQETQYF
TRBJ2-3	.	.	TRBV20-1	TGCAGTGCTACACGAGCAGATACGCAGTATTTT	CSATRADTQYF
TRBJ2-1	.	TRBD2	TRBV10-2	TGCGCCAGCACGGATAGCGGGATGAACAATGAGCAGTTCTTC	CASTDSGMNNEQFF
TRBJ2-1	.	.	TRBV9	TGTGCCAGCAGCGTAGCGGCAGGGCCATACAATGAGCAGTTCTTC	CASSVAAGPYNEQFF
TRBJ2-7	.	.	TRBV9	TGTGCCAGCAGCGTGGGGTTGCTCTCCTACGAGCAGTACTTC	CASSVGLLSYEQYF
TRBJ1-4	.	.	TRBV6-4	TGTGCCAGCAGTGACCGCGATACAGGGAAGGGGGATGAAAAACTGTTTTTT	CASSDRDTGKGDEKLFF
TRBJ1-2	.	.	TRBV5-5	TGTGCCAGCAGCCCCCCCGGGAATGGCTACACCTTC	CASSPPGNGYTF
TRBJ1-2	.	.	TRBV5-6	TGTGCCAGCAGCGGAACGCCTGGGTCCACGCGGTCCTATGGCTACACCTTC	CASSGTPGSTRSYGYTF
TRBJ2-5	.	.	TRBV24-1	TGTGCCACCAGTGATTTGCAGGCAGCCCAAGAGACCCAGTACTTC	CATSDLQAAQETQYF
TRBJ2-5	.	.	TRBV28	TGTGCCAGCAGTTTACCGGTATCGTGGGAGACCCAGTACTTC	CASSLPVSWETQYF
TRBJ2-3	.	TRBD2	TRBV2	TGTGCCAGCAGTGAAGGGTTAGCGGGAGATACGCAGTATTTT	CASSEGLAGDTQYF
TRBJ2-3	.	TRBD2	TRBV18	TGTGCCAGCTCACCAGTGGCGGGGGATGGAGATACGCAGTATTTT	CASSPVAGDGDTQYF
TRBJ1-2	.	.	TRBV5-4	TGTGCCAGCAGCTTCGGCCCCGGGGTGGGTGGCTACACCTTC	CASSFGPGVGGYTF
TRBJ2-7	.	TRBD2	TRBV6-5	TGTGCCAGCAGTTGGGGGGGACTAGCGGGGTACTACGAGCAGTACTTC	CASSWGGLAGYYEQYF
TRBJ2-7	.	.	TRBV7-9	TGTGCCAGCAGCGGAAAATGGGGTAGCTCCTACGAGCAGTACTTC	CASSGKWGSSYEQYF
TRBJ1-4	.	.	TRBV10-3	TGTGCCATCAGCGAGAGTGGGGATGAAAAACTGTTTTTT	CAISESGDEKLFF
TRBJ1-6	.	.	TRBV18	TGTGCCAGCTCACCCGCCAACCTCAGACAGGCGGCCTCACCCCTCCACTTT	CASSPANLRQAASPLHF
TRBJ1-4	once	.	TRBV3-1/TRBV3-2	TGTGCCAGCAGCCAAGATTTGGGGAGGGATGGTGAAAAACTGTTTTTT	CASSQDLGRDGEKLFF
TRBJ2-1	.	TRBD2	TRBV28	TGTGCCAGCAGTTACCAACTAGGAGCGGGAAACAATGAGCAGTTCTTC	CASSYQLGAGNNEQFF
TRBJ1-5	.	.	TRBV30	TGTGCCTGGGCAATCGCGAGGGATCAGCCCCAGCATTTT	CAWAIARDQPQHF
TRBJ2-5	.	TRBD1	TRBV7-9	TGTGCCAGCAGCCGCTACAGGGGGCAGGGAGAGACCCAGTACTTC	CASSRYRGQGETQYF
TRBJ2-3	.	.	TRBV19	TGTGCCAGTAGTATAGATAGGACTGAAAACACAGATACGCAGTATTTT	CASSIDRTENTDTQYF
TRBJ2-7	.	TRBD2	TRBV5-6	TGTGCCAGCAGCTTGTTTGGCGGGAGCGAGCAGTACTTC	CASSLFGGSEQYF
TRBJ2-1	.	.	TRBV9	TGTGCCAGCAGCGTAAGCGGACACAATGAGCAGTTCTTC	CASSVSGHNEQFF
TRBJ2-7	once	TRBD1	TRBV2	TGTGCCAGCAGGGTACCGGGACAGGGGGAGCAGTACTTC	CASRVPGQGEQYF
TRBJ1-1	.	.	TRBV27	TGTGCCAGCAGTTTTAACGGAGGGGACGCTTTCTTT	CASSFNGGDAFF
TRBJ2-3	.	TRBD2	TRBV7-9	TGTGCCAGCAGCTTAGAGGGGAGGGCGGCAGATACGCAGTATTTT	CASSLEGRAADTQYF
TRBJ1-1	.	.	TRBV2	TGTGCCAGCACCCCGGGCCGGCTAATGGGAGCTTTCTTT	CASTPGRLMGAFF
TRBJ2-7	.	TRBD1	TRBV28	TGTGCCAGCAGCAAGGGTGGGACAGCCTACGAGCAGTACTTC	CASSKGGTAYEQYF